These T cell receptor beta chains were read from a single sample in a study of cytomegalovirus exposure and HLA in healthy donors. TCRdb's copy holds only in-frame clones and misses some; the assay was immunoSEQ multiplex PCR. The top ten hold 13% of the sample, which has some 120,000 clones, around three quarters seen once. Sequenced sample: PBMCs. All receptors come from a woman aged 55-70 years in good health and CMV-seropositive. The CDR3 runs from the conserved cysteine through the conserved F or W. The D gene is left open where the match is weak. Some rows have no size entry. The others give once, few or many, or a class for an expanded clone.

d_call	v_call	clone_size	j_call	cdr3_nt	cdr3_aa
TRBD2	TRBV5-1	-	TRBJ2-3	TGCGCCAGCAGCTTGACAGCGGGGGTCACAGATACGCAGTATTTT	CASSLTAGVTDTQYF
TRBD1	TRBV27	-	TRBJ2-4	TGTGCCAGCAGTTTATATCCCCCGCAGGGGGCGAACATTCAGTACTTC	CASSLYPPQGANIQYF
TRBD1	TRBV23-1	-	TRBJ1-1	TGCGCCAGCAAAGGACAGGGGATTATTCGGGACACTGAAGCTTTCTTT	CASKGQGIIRDTEAFF
-	TRBV7-2	-	TRBJ1-2	TGTGCCAGCAGCTCTTTGGACATCCTAGCTAACTATGGCTACACCTTC	CASSSLDILANYGYTF
TRBD1	TRBV5-1	-	TRBJ2-2	TGCGCCAGCAGCTTGGCCGGGACAGTTCACACCGGGGAGCTGTTTTTT	CASSLAGTVHTGELFF
-	TRBV30	-	TRBJ2-6	TGTGCCTGGAGCTTAGATGGGGCCAACGTCCTGACTTTC	CAWSLDGANVLTF
TRBD2	TRBV7-7	-	TRBJ2-5	TGTGCCAGCAGTCCCGGACTAGCGGGGGGCCAAGAGACCCAGTACTTC	CASSPGLAGGQETQYF
TRBD2	TRBV2	-	TRBJ2-7	TGTGCCAGCACTCAAAGGGCTAGCGGGACTTACGAGCAGTACTTC	CASTQRASGTYEQYF
-	TRBV4-1	once	TRBJ1-2	TGCGCCAGCAGCCAACCGGGGTCAGGCTATGGCTACACCTTC	CASSQPGSGYGYTF
TRBD1	TRBV7-9	-	TRBJ2-5	TGTGCCAGCAGCTTAGGGGGACAGTGGGAGACCCAGTACTTC	CASSLGGQWETQYF
TRBD2	TRBV2	few	TRBJ2-3	TGTGCCAGCAGTGAGACTAGCGGGAGTATGTATACGCAGTATTTT	CASSETSGSMYTQYF
-	TRBV19	-	TRBJ1-2	TGTGCCAGTAGTATAGATTCGGGCCGGCGGGGGGTGTATGGCTACACCTTC	CASSIDSGRRGVYGYTF
-	TRBV4-2	-	TRBJ1-1	TGTGCCAGCAGCCAGGGCCAACAGAGTGGCGACACTGAAGCTTTCTTT	CASSQGQQSGDTEAFF
-	TRBV7-8	-	TRBJ2-5	TGTGCCAGCAGCTTAATAGAGTCCGGGTCAGAGACCCAGTACTTC	CASSLIESGSETQYF
-	TRBV30	-	TRBJ2-4	TGTGCCTGGGGACAGTCGGAAAACATTCAGTACTTC	CAWGQSENIQYF
TRBD2	TRBV5-4	-	TRBJ2-1	TGTGCCAGCAGCTTGGGGGGAGGGTTGGCGTATAATGAGCAGTTCTTC	CASSLGGGLAYNEQFF
-	TRBV6-5	-	TRBJ2-1	TGTGCCAGCAGTTACTCGAACGGGGAGGCCTACAATGAGCAGTTCTTC	CASSYSNGEAYNEQFF
TRBD1	TRBV5-6	-	TRBJ1-2	TGTGCCAGCAGCCCCGGACAGGGGTCCTCTGGCTACACCTTC	CASSPGQGSSGYTF
TRBD2	TRBV6-1	-	TRBJ2-3	TGTGCCAGCAATTTAGCGGGGGGCACAGATACGCAGTATTTT	CASNLAGGTDTQYF
-	TRBV2	-	TRBJ2-4	TGTGCCAGCAGACTGATTTTAGCCAAAAACATTCAGTACTTC	CASRLILAKNIQYF
-	TRBV20-1	-	TRBJ1-1	TGCAGCCCTCGGGACACTGAAGCTTTCTTT	CSPRDTEAFF
TRBD1	TRBV10-3	-	TRBJ2-3	TGTGCCATCAGGAAATGGGACAGAACAGATACGCAGTATTTT	CAIRKWDRTDTQYF
TRBD2	TRBV5-6	-	TRBJ2-5	TGTGCCAGCAGCGGGACTAGGCAAGAGACCCAGTACTTC	CASSGTRQETQYF
-	TRBV7-8	-	TRBJ2-6	TGTGCCAGCAGCTTAGCGGAAGGGGGAACGGGGGCCAACGTCCTGACTTTC	CASSLAEGGTGANVLTF
-	TRBV27	few	TRBJ1-2	TGTGCCAGCAGTTTATTGGGGCAGGGGAGGGTCTTCACCTTC	CASSLLGQGRVFTF
TRBD2	TRBV6-6	-	TRBJ2-7	TGTGCCAGCAGTTACCGGACTAGCGGGAATTACGAGCAGTACTTC	CASSYRTSGNYEQYF
-	TRBV4-3	few	TRBJ1-1	TGCGCCAGCAGCCAGGAGGGAAGGACTGAAGCTTTCTTT	CASSQEGRTEAFF
-	TRBV15	-	TRBJ2-2	TGTGCCACCAGCAGAGATATTAACGGGGGGAACACCGGGGAGCTGTTTTTT	CATSRDINGGNTGELFF
-	TRBV9	once	TRBJ2-2	TGTGCCAGCAGCGGCCCCGGGGGGGAGCTGTTTTTT	CASSGPGGELFF
-	TRBV6-1	-	TRBJ2-7	TGTGCCGGCAGTGCTGGCGGGACGGGTGGATACGAGCAGTACTTC	CAGSAGGTGGYEQYF
-	TRBV5-1	-	TRBJ1-1	TGCGCCAGCAGCTCCCTAGTGGTGAACACTGAAGCTTTCTTT	CASSSLVVNTEAFF
TRBD2	TRBV10-3	-	TRBJ2-1	TGTGCCATCAGTGATGTGACTAGCGGGGGAGATGAGCAGTTCTTC	CAISDVTSGGDEQFF
-	TRBV15	-	TRBJ2-5	TGTGCCACCAGCAGAGGCCGTTATGACACGGGGGAGACCCAGTACTTC	CATSRGRYDTGETQYF
-	TRBV29-1	-	TRBJ2-3	TGCAGCGTAGGGGGTCCTCAGGGAGATACGCAGTATTTT	CSVGGPQGDTQYF
TRBD2	TRBV4-1	-	TRBJ2-4	TGCGCCAGCAGCCTGGCTAGCGGGAGGGCTGGGAACATTCAGTACTTC	CASSLASGRAGNIQYF
TRBD1	TRBV2	-	TRBJ1-1	TGTGCCAGCAGTTTACAGGGGCCTAGCACTGAAGCTTTCTTT	CASSLQGPSTEAFF
TRBD2	TRBV5-4	-	TRBJ2-5	TGTGCCAGCAGCCAGGGACTAGCGGGAGGCCAAGAGACCCAGTACTTC	CASSQGLAGGQETQYF
TRBD1	TRBV6-4	-	TRBJ1-2	TGTGCCAGCAGCCAAAGGACAGGGGGCGAAGGAGAAGGCTACACCTTC	CASSQRTGGEGEGYTF
TRBD1	TRBV7-3	-	TRBJ2-1	TGTGCCAGCAGCCTTGGACAGGGGGGATACAATGAGCAGTTCTTC	CASSLGQGGYNEQFF
TRBD2	TRBV27	-	TRBJ2-7	TGTGCCAGCAGTTTGACTAGCGGGAGATTCCCCTACGAGCAGTACTTC	CASSLTSGRFPYEQYF
-	TRBV6-5	-	TRBJ2-2	TGTGCCAGCAGTTACGGACGGAGGAGCACCGGGGAGCTGTTTTTT	CASSYGRRSTGELFF
-	TRBV11-1	-	TRBJ2-7	TGTGCCAGCAGCCACCGGGCTAGCCCATACGAGCAGTACTTC	CASSHRASPYEQYF
TRBD2	TRBV11-1	-	TRBJ2-5	TGTGCCAGCAGCCGGGGACTAGCGGAAGAGACCCAGTACTTC	CASSRGLAEETQYF
TRBD1	TRBV5-8	-	TRBJ1-2	TGTGCCAGCAGTCCGGGACAGGGATCTGCCTCGAATGGCTACACCTTC	CASSPGQGSASNGYTF
-	TRBV7-9	once	TRBJ1-5	TGTGCCAGCAGCGACGGGACTGGACATAGCAATCAGCCCCAGCATTTT	CASSDGTGHSNQPQHF
-	TRBV19	-	TRBJ2-1	TGTGCCAGTACCGACTCCCCTAACTACAATGAGCAGTTCTTC	CASTDSPNYNEQFF
-	TRBV6-6	-	TRBJ1-1	TGTGCCAGCAGTTCGTCAGGGTCGCGGTATATAGCTTTCTTT	CASSSSGSRYIAFF
-	TRBV11-2	-	TRBJ1-3	TGTGCCAGCAGCCAGGACAGACTCGGAAACACCATATATTTT	CASSQDRLGNTIYF
-	TRBV5-4	-	TRBJ2-3	TGTGCCAGCAGCCAAGCCCCAGATACGCAGTATTTT	CASSQAPDTQYF
-	TRBV6-5	-	TRBJ2-7	TGTGCCAGCAGCCCTCTAGGTCAGGGGTACGAGCAGTACTTC	CASSPLGQGYEQYF
TRBD1	TRBV7-3	-	TRBJ2-2	TGTGCCAGCAGCCGAACAGGGGGGAACACCGGGGAGCTGTTTTTT	CASSRTGGNTGELFF
-	TRBV6-6	-	TRBJ1-1	TGTGCCAGCAGTTACTCTGAGCGATCTGAAGCTTTCTTT	CASSYSERSEAFF
TRBD2	TRBV30	once	TRBJ2-1	TGTGCCTGGAGTGCGGTCGGGACTAGCGTTTCCTACAATGAGCAGTTCTTC	CAWSAVGTSVSYNEQFF
TRBD1	TRBV5-1	once	TRBJ1-6	TGCGCCAGCAGCTACAGGGGGACCAATTCACCCCTCCACTTT	CASSYRGTNSPLHF
-	TRBV4-2	-	TRBJ1-4	TGTGCCAGCAGCCAAGTTACAGGAGGGTACGAAAAACTGTTTTTT	CASSQVTGGYEKLFF
-	TRBV4-2	-	TRBJ2-7	TGTGCCAGCAGCCAAGAGGGGTACCCGGGGACCTACGAGCAGTACTTC	CASSQEGYPGTYEQYF
TRBD2	TRBV6-1	-	TRBJ2-1	TGTGCCAGCAGTGAACTAGCGGGAGGCCTCCCGAATGAGCAGTTCTTC	CASSELAGGLPNEQFF
TRBD1	TRBV5-1	-	TRBJ2-4	TGCGCCAGCAGCCAGGGACAGGGCATAGGCAGCGAGTACAAAAACATTCAGTACTTC	CASSQGQGIGSEYKNIQYF
-	TRBV29-1	-	TRBJ1-1	TGCAGCGTTGTAGGGACGGAGGGAACTGAAGCTTTCTTT	CSVVGTEGTEAFF